Listed below are T cell receptor beta chains from one sample, sequenced in a study of siplizumab effects on memory and regulatory T cells. Produced via immunoSEQ multiplex PCR; TCRdb's table is partial and in-frame only. The repertoire holds 75,000 to 100,000 clones, with around 94% as singletons. Sequencing used non-Treg CD4+ T cells sorted from blood. These receptors came from a human donor in good health. Each CDR3 is given with its conserved first and last residue. Fields, in order: V gene, J gene, D gene, clone size, CDR3 DNA, CDR3 protein. D genes are given only for firm matches. The size entry is marked missing in some rows and otherwise reads once, few, many or a size class.

>TRBV11-2|TRBJ2-1|.|.
TGTGCCAGCAGCTTCCGCGAAGTAGCACGTGAGCAGTTCTTC
CASSFREVAREQFF
>TRBV29-1|TRBJ1-4|TRBD1|.
TGCAGCGTGGGGGCCGGGACAGTCAATGAAAAACTGTTTTTT
CSVGAGTVNEKLFF
>TRBV5-1|TRBJ2-7|TRBD1|.
TGCGCCAGCAGCTTGGGACAGGGAGTCAACGAGCAGTACTTC
CASSLGQGVNEQYF
>TRBV19|TRBJ2-1|TRBD2|.
TGTGCCAGTAGTATATCTCGACTAGCGGGAGGGTACAATGAGCAGTTCTTC
CASSISRLAGGYNEQFF
>TRBV30|TRBJ1-1|.|.
TGTGCCTGGAGACGCACTGAAGCTTTCTTT
CAWRRTEAFF
>TRBV6-1|TRBJ2-4|.|.
TGTGCCAGCAGTGAAACAGAACTAGCCAAAAACATTCAGTACTTC
CASSETELAKNIQYF
>TRBV7-2|TRBJ2-3|.|.
TGTGCCAGCAGGGGCGCGGGTCCAAGCACAGATACGCAGTATTTT
CASRGAGPSTDTQYF
>TRBV4-1|TRBJ1-2|.|.
TGCGCCAGCAGCCGACTCCAACAGGGTACCAACTATGGCTACACCTTC
CASSRLQQGTNYGYTF
>TRBV5-6|TRBJ2-7|.|.
TGTGCCAGCAGCTTTTGGGGACGCACGTACGAGCAGTACTTC
CASSFWGRTYEQYF
>TRBV6-5|TRBJ2-2|.|.
TGTGCCAGCAGTTCGAAAGGGGGTACCGGGGAGCTGTTTTTT
CASSSKGGTGELFF
>TRBV7-3|TRBJ2-2|.|.
TGTGCCAGCAGCCGTATAGGGGAGAACGGGGAGCTGTTTTTT
CASSRIGENGELFF
>TRBV7-8|TRBJ1-1|TRBD1|.
TGTGCCAGCAGCCCACAAGGACAGGGAAATACTGAAGCTTTCTTT
CASSPQGQGNTEAFF
>TRBV5-4|TRBJ2-5|.|.
TGTGCCAGCAGCTTGGGGGGTACAGGTCGGGAGACCCAGTACTTC
CASSLGGTGRETQYF
>TRBV19|TRBJ2-2|.|.
TGTGCCAGTAGTATACCTAACCGGGCAGTGTCGAACACCGGGGAGCTGTTTTTT
CASSIPNRAVSNTGELFF
>TRBV2|TRBJ1-4|.|.
TGTGCCAGCAGGGCACAGGGCCATAATGAAAAACTGTTTTTT
CASRAQGHNEKLFF
>TRBV30|TRBJ2-6|.|.
TGTGCCTGGAGTGTAGTCCGAAACTCTGGGGCCAACGTCCTGACTTTC
CAWSVVRNSGANVLTF
>TRBV7-8|TRBJ2-7|TRBD2|.
TGTGCCAGCAGCGCGAGGACTAGCGGGAATCACGAGCAGTACTTC
CASSARTSGNHEQYF
>TRBV19|TRBJ2-7|.|once
TGTGCCAGTAGTGCAGTATCCAGGGTGTCTTATTCCTACGAGCAGTACTTC
CASSAVSRVSYSYEQYF